Sequencing of this T cell receptor (beta chain) was carried out in a study of cytomegalovirus exposure and HLA in healthy donors (dated by TCRdb to the late 2010s). As for the study more broadly: A later analysis indicated that the roughly 120 validation repertoires were generated on the platform also employed for the approximately 700 repertoires of the first cohort. The study was designed to test whether signatures of past pathogen exposure could be identified by cataloging public T cell receptors. Along with the roughly 670-subject first cohort, a separate validation cohort of over a hundred different subjects was used. The study combined high-throughput TCR immunosequencing, statistical association of individual TCRs with disease status, and machine learning to predict cytomegalovirus infection status.

CDR1 is given as SGHRS and CDR2 as YFSETQ, both from the germline V gene. Including cysteine and phenylalanine, the CDR3 has 15 amino acids. Only CDR3 DNA remains: 45 bases, in frame from the first base. Separate from the approximately 730-subject first cohort, the validation cohort of 90 to 150 subjects was the group to which the donors belonged. Libraries came from the immunoSEQ multiplex PCR assay. Under the source paper's analysis protocol: A statistical classification framework was built to diagnose cytomegalovirus status from the catalog of TCR beta chain sequences. TCRdb stores this immuneACCESS table with in-frame sequences only. Part of the clones is absent; in the studies checked, under half of the shortfall reflects unresolved V genes, and no reason is known for the rest. The V and J calls and clone size come from that table; D and trimming were worked out from the DNA. This sample comprises 200,000 to 300,000 clones, 75% to 90% of them detected only once. The ten largest clones add up to 1% to 1.5% of the sample.

This clone was found once. Its antigen remains unidentified. Per-base quality was not reported, and no clone a single base away is much larger than it. Study-level results and caveats: The study listed 164 TCR beta chains as associated with cytomegalovirus. A later analysis found that TCRs clustered in the first cohort also tended to co-occur in the 130 or so validation repertoires, with approximately 95% of cluster scores above 0. A later analysis lacked HLA typing for the validation cohort, so it scored co-occurrence in that cohort across all 120 repertoires. Across donors, most TCR sequences were observed very rarely, whereas some public TCRs were present in many individuals. A few of the identified cytomegalovirus-associated TCR beta chains were confirmed in vitro to be specific for cytomegalovirus antigens. Cytomegalovirus status was reported to be diagnosed by the classifier with high specificity and sensitivity in both the original and validation cohorts. The authors suggested that the approach could potentially be generalized to other disease states and immunological phenotypes.

Sequences were obtained from PBMCs. The sequence was obtained from a woman between 25 and 40 years old in good health and CMV-seropositive. The V and J genes are TRBV5-1 and TRBJ2-5, with no D gene named confidently. The DNA end is a closer match to TRBJ2-7, so the J assignment may be wrong. The encoded CDR3 is CASSLAGSDPYEQYF. The nucleotide sequence reads as follows: TGCGCCAGCAGCTTGGCCGGGTCGGATCCCTACGAGCAGTACTTC.